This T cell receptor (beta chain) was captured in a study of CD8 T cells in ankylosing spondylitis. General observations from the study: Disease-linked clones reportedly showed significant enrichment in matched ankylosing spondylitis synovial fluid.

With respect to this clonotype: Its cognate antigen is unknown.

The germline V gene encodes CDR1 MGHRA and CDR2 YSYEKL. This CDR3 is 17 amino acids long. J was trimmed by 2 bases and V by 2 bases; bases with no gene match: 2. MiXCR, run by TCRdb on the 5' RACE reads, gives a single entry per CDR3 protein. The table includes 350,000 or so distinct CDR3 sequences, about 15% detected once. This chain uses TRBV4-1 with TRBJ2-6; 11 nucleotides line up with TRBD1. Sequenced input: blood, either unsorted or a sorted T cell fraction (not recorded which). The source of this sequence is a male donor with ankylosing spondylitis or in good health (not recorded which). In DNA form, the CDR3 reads TGCGCCAGCAGCCAACCGGGACAGGGGGCTGGGGCCAACGTCCTGACTTTC. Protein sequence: CASSQPGQGAGANVLTF.